This T cell receptor beta chain was obtained from a study of cytomegalovirus exposure and HLA in healthy donors. With respect to this clone: As yet, its antigen is unknown.

Both 60 Vbeta primers and 13 Jbeta primers went into the PCR. Clones were read by immunoSEQ multiplex PCR, and TCRdb kept only the in-frame ones, dropping some. The sample lists approximately 110,000 clones; approximately 70% were seen once. The CDR3 has 14 amino acids. The V end lost 0 bases, the J end lost 4 bases, and 10 bases lay between the germline ends. Looked up from germline, CDR1 is SGDLS and CDR2 is YYNGEE. Whole-study results and caveats: Among TCR beta chains of equal frequency, HLA-associated ones were more clonally expanded in a later analysis. Later findings reportedly placed an Asian-associated ancestry cluster below the approximately 670-donor mean for N-insertions. The study recorded 160 or so TCR beta chains that were cytomegalovirus-associated.

The chain is built from TRBV9 and TRBJ2-5; TRBD1 might be the D (6 bases). This clonotype was obtained from a man aged 60 to 69 in good health and CMV-seropositive. The specimen sequenced was PBMCs. The CDR3, as DNA: TGTGCCAGCAGCGTAGCTGGACAGCTAGAGACCCAGTACTTC. This gives the protein CASSVAGQLETQYF.